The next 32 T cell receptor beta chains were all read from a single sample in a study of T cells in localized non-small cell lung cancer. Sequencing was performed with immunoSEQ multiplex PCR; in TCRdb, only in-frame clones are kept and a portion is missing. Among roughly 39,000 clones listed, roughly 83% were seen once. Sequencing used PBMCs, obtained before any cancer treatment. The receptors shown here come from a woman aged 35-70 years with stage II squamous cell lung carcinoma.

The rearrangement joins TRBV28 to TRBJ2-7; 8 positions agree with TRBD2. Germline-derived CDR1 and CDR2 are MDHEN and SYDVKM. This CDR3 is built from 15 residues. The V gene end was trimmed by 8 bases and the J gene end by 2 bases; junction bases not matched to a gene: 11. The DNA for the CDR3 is TGTGCCAGCTCAAACCCGAGACTAGCGCCCTACGAGCAGTACTTC. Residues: CASSNPRLAPYEQYF.

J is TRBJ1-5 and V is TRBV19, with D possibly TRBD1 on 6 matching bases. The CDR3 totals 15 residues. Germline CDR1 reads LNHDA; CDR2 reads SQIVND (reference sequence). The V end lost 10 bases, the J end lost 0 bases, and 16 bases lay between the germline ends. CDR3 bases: TGTGCCACGATGGACAGACCTGATAGCAATCAGCCCCAGCATTTT. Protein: CATMDRPDSNQPQHF.

The CDR3 reads CASSLGEGMNTEAFF. CDR3 in DNA: TGTGCCAGCAGCTTAGGCGAAGGGATGAACACTGAAGCTTTCTTT. The V gene is TRBV11-1, the J gene TRBJ1-1, with D uncertain. The V end was cut by 1 base, the J end by 0 bases, with 9 bases between. The CDR3 is made up of 15 amino acids. Germline CDR1 is SGHAT and CDR2 is FQDESV (reference sequence).

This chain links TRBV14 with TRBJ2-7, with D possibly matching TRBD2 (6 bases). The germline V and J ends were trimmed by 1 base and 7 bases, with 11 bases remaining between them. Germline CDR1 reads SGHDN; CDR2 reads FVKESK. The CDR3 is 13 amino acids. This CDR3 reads CASSQAVGREQYV. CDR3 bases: TGTGCCAGCAGCCAAGCGGTAGGGAGGGAGCAGTACGTC.

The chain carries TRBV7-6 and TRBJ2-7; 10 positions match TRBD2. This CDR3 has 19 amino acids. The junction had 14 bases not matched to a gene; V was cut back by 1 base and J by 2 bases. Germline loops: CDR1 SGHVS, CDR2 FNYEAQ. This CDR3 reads CASSLGGTSASYRTYEQYF. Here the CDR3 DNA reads TGTGCCAGCAGCTTAGGAGGGACTAGCGCGTCCTACCGAACCTACGAGCAGTACTTC.

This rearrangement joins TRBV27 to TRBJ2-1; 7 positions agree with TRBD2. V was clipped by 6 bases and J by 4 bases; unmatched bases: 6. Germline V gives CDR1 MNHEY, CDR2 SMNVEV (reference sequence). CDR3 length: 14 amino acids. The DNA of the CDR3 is TGTGCCAGCAGCTCGGCGGGGGTATACAATGAGCAGTTCTTC. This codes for CASSSAGVYNEQFF.

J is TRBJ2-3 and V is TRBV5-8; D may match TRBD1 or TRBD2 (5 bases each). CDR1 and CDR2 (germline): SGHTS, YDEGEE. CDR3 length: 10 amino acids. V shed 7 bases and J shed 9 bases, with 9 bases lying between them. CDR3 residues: CASSEGTQYF. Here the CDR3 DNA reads TGTGCCAGCTCCGAGGGGACGCAGTATTTT.

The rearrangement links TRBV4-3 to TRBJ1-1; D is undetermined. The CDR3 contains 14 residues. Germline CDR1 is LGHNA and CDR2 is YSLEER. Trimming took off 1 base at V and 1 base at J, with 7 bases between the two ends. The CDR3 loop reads CASSQGPANTEAFF. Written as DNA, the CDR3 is TGCGCCAGCAGCCAAGGGCCCGCGAACACTGAAGCTTTCTTT.

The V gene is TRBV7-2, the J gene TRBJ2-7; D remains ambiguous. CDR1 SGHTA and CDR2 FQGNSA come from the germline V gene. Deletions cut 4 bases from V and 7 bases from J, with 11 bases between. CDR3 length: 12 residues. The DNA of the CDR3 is TGTGCCAGCAGCTCCTCTTTGACTGAGCAGTACTTC. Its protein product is CASSSSLTEQYF.

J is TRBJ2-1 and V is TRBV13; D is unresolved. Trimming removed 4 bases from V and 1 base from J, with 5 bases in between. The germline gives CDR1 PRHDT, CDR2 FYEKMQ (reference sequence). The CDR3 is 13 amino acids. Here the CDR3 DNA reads TGTGCCAGCAGCTACCGGTCCTACAATGAGCAGTTCTTC. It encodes CASSYRSYNEQFF.

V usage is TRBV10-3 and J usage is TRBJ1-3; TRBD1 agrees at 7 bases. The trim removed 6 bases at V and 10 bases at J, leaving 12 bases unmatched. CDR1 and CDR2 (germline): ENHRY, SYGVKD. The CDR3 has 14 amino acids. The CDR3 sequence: CAIRGTADLGTIYF. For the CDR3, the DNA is TGTGCCATCAGGGGGACAGCGGATCTAGGAACCATATATTTT.

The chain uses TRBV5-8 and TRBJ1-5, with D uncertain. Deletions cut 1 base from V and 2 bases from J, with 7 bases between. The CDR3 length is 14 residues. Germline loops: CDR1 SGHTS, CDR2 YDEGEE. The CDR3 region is CASSLRDRNQPQHF. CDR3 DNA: TGTGCCAGCAGCTTGAGGGATCGCAATCAGCCCCAGCATTTT.

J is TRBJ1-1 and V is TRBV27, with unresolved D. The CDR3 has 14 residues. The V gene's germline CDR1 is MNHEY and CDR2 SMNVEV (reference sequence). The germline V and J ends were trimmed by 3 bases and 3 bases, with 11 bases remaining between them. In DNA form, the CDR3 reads TGTGCCAGCAGTTTTTCTGGCCGGGACACTGAAGCTTTCTTT. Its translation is CASSFSGRDTEAFF.

CDR3 amino acids: CATTSLGSSSGANVLTF. CDR3 DNA: TGTGCCACCACCAGTCTTGGGTCGAGCTCTGGGGCCAACGTCCTGACTTTC. This rearrangement joins TRBV19 to TRBJ2-6; D unclear. This CDR3 spans 17 amino acids. Trimming removed 10 bases at V and 0 bases at J, with 19 bases between. Germline loops: CDR1 LNHDA, CDR2 SQIVND (reference sequence).

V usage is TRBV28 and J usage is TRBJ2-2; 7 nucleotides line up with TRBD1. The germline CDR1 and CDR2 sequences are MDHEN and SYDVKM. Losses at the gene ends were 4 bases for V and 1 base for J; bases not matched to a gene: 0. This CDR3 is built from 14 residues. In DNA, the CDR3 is TGTGCCAGCAGTTCAGGGGGGAACACCGGGGAGCTGTTTTTT. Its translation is CASSSGGNTGELFF. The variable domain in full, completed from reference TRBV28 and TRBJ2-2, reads DVKVTQSSRYLVKRTGEKVFLECVQDMDHENMFWYRQDPGLGLRLIYFSYDVKMKEKGDIPEGYSVSREKKERFSLILESASTNQTSMYLCASSSGGNTGELFFGEGSRLTVL.

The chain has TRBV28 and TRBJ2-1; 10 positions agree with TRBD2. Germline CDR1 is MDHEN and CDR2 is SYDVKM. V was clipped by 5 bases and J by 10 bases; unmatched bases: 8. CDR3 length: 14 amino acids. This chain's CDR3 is CASSTKRGGREQFF. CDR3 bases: TGTGCCAGCAGTACAAAGCGGGGGGGCCGGGAGCAGTTCTTC.

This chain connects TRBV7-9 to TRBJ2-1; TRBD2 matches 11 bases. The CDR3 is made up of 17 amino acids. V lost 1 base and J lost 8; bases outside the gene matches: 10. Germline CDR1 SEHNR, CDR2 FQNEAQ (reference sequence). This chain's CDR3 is CASSLGLAGPNKDEQFF. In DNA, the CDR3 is TGTGCCAGCAGCTTAGGACTAGCGGGACCAAATAAAGATGAGCAGTTCTTC.

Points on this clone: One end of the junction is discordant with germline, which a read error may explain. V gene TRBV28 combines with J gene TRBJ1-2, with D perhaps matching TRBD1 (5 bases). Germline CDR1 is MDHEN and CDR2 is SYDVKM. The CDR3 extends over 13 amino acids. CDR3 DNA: TGTGCCAGCAGTTTGGGCAGGGCGATTACCCCCTACTTC. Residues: CASSLGRAITPYF.

In DNA form, the CDR3 reads TGTGCCAGCAGCATGGGACTAGCGGATGCCTACGAGCAGTACTTC. Translating it yields CASSMGLADAYEQYF. The rearrangement joins TRBV7-8 to TRBJ2-7; 11 bases align to TRBD2. Unmatched junction bases numbered 5, after V lost 5 bases and J lost 2 bases. There are 15 residues in the CDR3. Germline V CDR1 and CDR2: SGHVS, FQNEAQ.

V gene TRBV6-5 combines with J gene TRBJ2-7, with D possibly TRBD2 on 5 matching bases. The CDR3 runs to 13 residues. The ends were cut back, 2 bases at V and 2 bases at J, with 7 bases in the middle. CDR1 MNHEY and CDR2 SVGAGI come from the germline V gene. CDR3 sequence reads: CASSYGETYEQYF. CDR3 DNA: TGTGCCAGCAGTTACGGGGAGACCTACGAGCAGTACTTC.

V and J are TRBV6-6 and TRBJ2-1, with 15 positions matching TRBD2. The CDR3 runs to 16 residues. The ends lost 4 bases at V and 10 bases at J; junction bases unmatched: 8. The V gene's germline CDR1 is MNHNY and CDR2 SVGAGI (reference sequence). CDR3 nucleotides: TGTGCCAGCAGTTTCGGACTAGCGGGAGGGCCGGGGGAGCAGTTCTTC. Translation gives CASSFGLAGGPGEQFF.

CDR3 nucleotides: TGTGCCAGCAGTTACTCAAACTATGGCTACACCTTC. Translating it yields CASSYSNYGYTF. This chain joins TRBV6-6 and TRBJ1-2; D ambiguous. CDR1 and CDR2 (germline): MNHNY, SVGAGI (reference sequence). This CDR3 has 12 residues. Between the trimmed V and J ends, which lost 0 bases and 2 bases, there was a span of 1 base.

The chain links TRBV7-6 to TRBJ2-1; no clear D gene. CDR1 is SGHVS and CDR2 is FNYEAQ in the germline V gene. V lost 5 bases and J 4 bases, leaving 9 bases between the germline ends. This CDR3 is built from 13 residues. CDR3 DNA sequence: TGTGCCAGCAGCCATGAAGGGTACAATGAGCAGTTCTTC. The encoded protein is CASSHEGYNEQFF.

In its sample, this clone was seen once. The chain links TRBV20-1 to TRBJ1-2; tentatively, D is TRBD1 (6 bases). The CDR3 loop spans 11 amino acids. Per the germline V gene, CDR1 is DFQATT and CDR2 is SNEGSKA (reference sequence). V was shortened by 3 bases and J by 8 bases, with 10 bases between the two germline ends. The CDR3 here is CSASRGAGYTF. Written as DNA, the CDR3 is TGCAGTGCTAGCCGGGGGGCCGGCTACACCTTC.

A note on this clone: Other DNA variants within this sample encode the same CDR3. The CDR3 spells CASSLGQGFTDTQYF. The CDR3 nucleotides are TGCGCCAGCAGCCTGGGGCAGGGATTCACAGATACGCAGTATTTT. The rearrangement joins TRBV5-1 to TRBJ2-3; a weak D match, TRBD1 (5 bases). V lost 4 bases to trimming and J lost 2 bases, with 14 bases between them. This CDR3 is 15 amino acids long. The germline gives CDR1 SGHRS, CDR2 YFSETQ.

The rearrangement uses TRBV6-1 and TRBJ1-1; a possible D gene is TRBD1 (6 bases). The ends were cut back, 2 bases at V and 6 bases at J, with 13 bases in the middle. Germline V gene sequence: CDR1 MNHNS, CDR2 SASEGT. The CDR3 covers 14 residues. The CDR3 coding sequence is TGTGCCAGCAGTGAAACGGGGGCCCTCTCTGAAGCTTTCTTT. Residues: CASSETGALSEAFF.

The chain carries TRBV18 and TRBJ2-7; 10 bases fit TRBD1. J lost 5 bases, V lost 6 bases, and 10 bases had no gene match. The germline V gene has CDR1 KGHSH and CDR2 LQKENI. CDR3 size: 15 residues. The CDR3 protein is CASSFAGTGDHEQYV. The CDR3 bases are TGTGCCAGCTCTTTTGCCGGGACAGGGGACCACGAGCAGTACGTC.

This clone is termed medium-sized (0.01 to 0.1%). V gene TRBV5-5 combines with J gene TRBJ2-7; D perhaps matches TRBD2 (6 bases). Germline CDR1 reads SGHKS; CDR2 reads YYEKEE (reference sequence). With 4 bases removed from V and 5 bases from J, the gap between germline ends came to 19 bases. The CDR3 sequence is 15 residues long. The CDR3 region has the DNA TGTGCCAGCAGCCTCCAAGGCGGGGCGATGAACGAGCAGTACGTC. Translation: CASSLQGGAMNEQYV.

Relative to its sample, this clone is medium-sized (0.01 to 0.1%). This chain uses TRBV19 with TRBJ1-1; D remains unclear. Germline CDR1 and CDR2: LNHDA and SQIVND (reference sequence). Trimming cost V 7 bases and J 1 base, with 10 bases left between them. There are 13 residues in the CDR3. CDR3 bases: TGTGCCAGTAACTATGGAGCGAACACTGAAGCTTTCTTT. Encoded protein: CASNYGANTEAFF.

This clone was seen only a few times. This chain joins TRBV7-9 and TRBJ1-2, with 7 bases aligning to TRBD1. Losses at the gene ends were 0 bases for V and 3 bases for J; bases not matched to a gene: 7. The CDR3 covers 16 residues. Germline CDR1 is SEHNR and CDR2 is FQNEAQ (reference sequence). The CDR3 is CASSLARDSADYGYTF. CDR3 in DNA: TGTGCCAGCAGCTTAGCCCGGGACAGTGCAGACTATGGCTACACCTTC.

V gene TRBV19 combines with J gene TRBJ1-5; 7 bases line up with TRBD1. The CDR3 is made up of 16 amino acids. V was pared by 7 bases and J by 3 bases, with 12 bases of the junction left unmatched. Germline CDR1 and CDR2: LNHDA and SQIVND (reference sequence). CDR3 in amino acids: CASNSQTGAFNQPQHF. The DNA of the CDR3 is TGTGCCAGTAATTCCCAAACAGGGGCGTTCAATCAGCCCCAGCATTTT.

The CDR3, as DNA: TGTGCCAGTAGTATCCAGGGGATGAATGAAAAACTGTTTTTT. Translation gives CASSIQGMNEKLFF. This sequence joins TRBV19 and TRBJ1-4; tentative D call: TRBD1 (6 bases). V gave up 3 bases and J gave up 5 bases, with 10 bases separating them. CDR1 and CDR2 (germline): LNHDA, SQIVND (reference sequence). The CDR3 covers 14 residues. The complete variable domain, with remaining parts taken from reference TRBV19 and TRBJ1-4, reads DGGITQSPKYLFRKEGQNVTLSCEQNLNHDAMYWYRQDPGQGLRLIYYSQIVNDFQKGDIAEGYSVSREKKESFPLTVTSAQKNPTAFYLCASSIQGMNEKLFFGSGTQLSVL.